What follows is one T cell receptor beta chain and its context. Its antigen is currently not known. The input lacks base qualities; no much larger clone sits a single base away. V is clipped by 4 bases and J by 2 bases, and the sequence between their germline boundaries is 11 bases long. Reading from cysteine to phenylalanine, the CDR3 counts 13 amino acids. This entry keeps only the CDR3 DNA: 39 bases, framed from base 1. Via the germline V gene, CDR1 is SQVTM and CDR2 ANQGSEA. The data stem from a study of CD8+ T cells in alopecia areata (dated by TCRdb to the late 2010s). Background on the whole study: Treated patients were enrolled in an open-label pilot trial of oral tofacitinib, 5 to 10 mg twice daily, for moderate-to-severe alopecia areata. Tofacitinib was administered for 6 to 18 months, and 6 months of follow-up off drug were then conducted to assess delayed response and recurrence. Disease severity in treated patients was measured with the SALT score, which quantifies the percentage of affected scalp surface area. High-throughput TCRbeta sequencing was used to examine T cell clonal expansion in alopecia areata in both the C3H/HeJ mouse model and human patients. On the human side, TCRbeta sequencing was run on scalp tissue and on sorted CD4+ and CD8+ peripheral blood T cells from healthy controls and from alopecia areata patients with either patchy or totalis/universalis disease. Tofacitinib-treated patients had biopsies at baseline and at 4 and 24 weeks of treatment, with a later scalp biopsy in several patients. Scalp clonality was compared among normal scalp (n=4), patchy alopecia areata scalp (n=8), and alopecia totalis/universalis scalp (n=8). RNA was extracted with the PAXgene miRNA kit for fixed scalp, the miRNeasy kit for PBMCs, and the RNeasy kit for mouse skin. TCRbeta CDR3 regions were amplified by immunoSEQ multiplex PCR with 35 Vbeta forward and 13 Jbeta reverse primers.

What the authors observed across the whole study: Compared with normal scalp, lesional scalp had higher clonality and more expanded CD8+ clones, particularly in alopecia totalis/universalis, a pattern that suggests antigenic drive. During tofacitinib treatment, many expanded lesional clones remained in scalp and blood, and this persistence may partly explain relapse after treatment is stopped. Tofacitinib significantly decreased scalp clonality and the number of expanded CD8+ clones among the top 100 scalp clones. The treated cohort was small, with a single nonresponder, so links between baseline CD8+ expansion and response need larger studies. Unlike mouse skin, where gammadelta T cells dominate, normal human skin contains resident alphabeta T cells that get sequenced too, which complicates analysis of the scalp TCR repertoire. Compared with mice, TCR sequences shared between patients were less clear, possibly partly because of HLA diversity across the patient population.

The library was produced with the immunoSEQ multiplex PCR assay. RNA was extracted from all samples and reverse transcribed into cDNA as template for TCR sequencing. First-strand cDNA was synthesized with SuperScript III using a 2:1 mix of oligo-dT and random hexamers. Amplification bias was assessed with a synthetic immune receptor repertoire, and residual bias was removed computationally. Turning to the authors' computational methods: After raw reads were preprocessed to remove errors, the CDR3 was defined following IMGT conventions as running from the conserved cysteine to phenylalanine. To get clonality, Shannon entropy was normalized by log2 of the number of productive unique TCRs and the result was subtracted from 1. CD4 or CD8 identity of scalp clones was inferred by cross-referencing scalp TCRbeta sequences with sorted blood CD4 and CD8 repertoires. As stored in TCRdb, this immuneACCESS dataset retains in-frame rearrangements with V and J assigned. A fraction of the clones does not appear; measured against another copy, unresolved V genes explain less than half of the discrepancy, and the remainder lacks a known reason. That table furnishes V, J and clone size, whereas the DNA furnished D and trimming. The table for this sample lists approximately 210,000 clones; roughly three fifths of them were counted only once. Of the sample, less than 4% falls within the top ten clones.

This specimen's time point label, interpreted: less than five weeks on oral tofacitinib. In the paper's terms, the treatment or condition label means: oral pan-JAK inhibitor, 5-10 mg twice daily. Lesional scalp punch biopsies and peripheral blood were obtained from alopecia areata patients. After PBMCs were isolated by density centrifugation and stained for CD3, CD4 and CD8, a FACSAria was used to sort CD4+ and CD8+ T cells. The clonotype comes from a human donor with alopecia areata. The sequence joins TRBV29-1 to TRBJ2-5; the D region possibly corresponds to TRBD1 (6 bases align). The specimen was CD4+ T cells sorted from blood, collected at week 4, from a patient treated with tofacitinib. The bases are TGCAGCGTTGCAGGGCAGGGGCAAGAGACCCAGTACTTC. Its protein is CSVAGQGQETQYF. The full variable domain, with segments outside the CDR3 supplied by the reference TRBV29-1 and TRBJ2-5 proteins, appears as SAVISQKPSRDICQRGTSLTIQCQVDSQVTMMFWYRQQPGQSLTLIATANQGSEATYESGFVIDKFPISRPNLTFSTLTVSNMSPEDSSIYLCSVAGQGQETQYFGPGTRLLVL.